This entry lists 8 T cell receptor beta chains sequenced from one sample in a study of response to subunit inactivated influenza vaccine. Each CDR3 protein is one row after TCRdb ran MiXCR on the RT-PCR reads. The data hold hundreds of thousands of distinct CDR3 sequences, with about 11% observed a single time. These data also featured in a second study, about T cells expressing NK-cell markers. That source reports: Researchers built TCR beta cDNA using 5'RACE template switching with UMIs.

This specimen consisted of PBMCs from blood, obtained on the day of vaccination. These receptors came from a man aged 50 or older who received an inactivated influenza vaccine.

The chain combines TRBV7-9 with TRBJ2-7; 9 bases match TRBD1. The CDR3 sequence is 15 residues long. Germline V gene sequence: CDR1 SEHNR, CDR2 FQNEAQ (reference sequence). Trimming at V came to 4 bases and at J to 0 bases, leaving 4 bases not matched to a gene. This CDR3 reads CASSSQGARSYEQYF. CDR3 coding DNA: TGTGCCAGCAGCTCACAGGGGGCGCGCTCCTACGAGCAGTACTTC. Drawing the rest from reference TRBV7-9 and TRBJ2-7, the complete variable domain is DTGVSQNPRHKITKRGQNVTFRCDPISEHNRLYWYRQTLGQGPEFLTYFQNEAQLEKSRLLSDRFSAERPKGSFSTLEIQRTEQGDSAMYLCASSSQGARSYEQYFGPGTRLTVT.

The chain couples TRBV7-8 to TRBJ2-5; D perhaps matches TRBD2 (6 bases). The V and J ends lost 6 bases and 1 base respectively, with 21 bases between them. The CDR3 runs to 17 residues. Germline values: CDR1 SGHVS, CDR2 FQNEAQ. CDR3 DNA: TGTGCCAGCAGTTACATTATCGGTCCCGGGAGCCAAGAGACCCAGTACTTC. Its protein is CASSYIIGPGSQETQYF.

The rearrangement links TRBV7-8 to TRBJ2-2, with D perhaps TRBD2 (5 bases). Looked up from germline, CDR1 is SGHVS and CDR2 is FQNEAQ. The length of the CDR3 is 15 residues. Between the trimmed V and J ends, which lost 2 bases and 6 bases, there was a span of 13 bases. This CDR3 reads CASSLRGGFAGELFF. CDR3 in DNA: TGTGCCAGCAGCTTAAGAGGAGGTTTCGCCGGGGAGCTGTTTTTT.

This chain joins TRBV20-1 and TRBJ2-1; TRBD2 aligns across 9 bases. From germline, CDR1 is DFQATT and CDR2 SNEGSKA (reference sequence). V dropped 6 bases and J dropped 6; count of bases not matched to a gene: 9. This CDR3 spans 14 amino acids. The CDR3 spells CSASFSGSGNEQFF. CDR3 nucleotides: TGCAGTGCGAGCTTTAGCGGGAGCGGCAATGAGCAGTTCTTC.

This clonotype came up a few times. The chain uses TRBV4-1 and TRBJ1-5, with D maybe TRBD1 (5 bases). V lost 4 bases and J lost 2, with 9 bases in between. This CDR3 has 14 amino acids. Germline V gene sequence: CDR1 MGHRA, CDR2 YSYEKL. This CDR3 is CASSREQGNQPQHF. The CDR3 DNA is TGCGCCAGCAGCCGAGAACAGGGCAATCAGCCCCAGCATTTT.

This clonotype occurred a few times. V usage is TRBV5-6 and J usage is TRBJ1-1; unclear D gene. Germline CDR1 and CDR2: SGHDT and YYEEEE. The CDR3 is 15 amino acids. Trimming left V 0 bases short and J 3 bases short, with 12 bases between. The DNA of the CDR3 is TGTGCCAGCAGCTTGGAACTTCGGAGGGACACTGAAGCTTTCTTT. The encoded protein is CASSLELRRDTEAFF.

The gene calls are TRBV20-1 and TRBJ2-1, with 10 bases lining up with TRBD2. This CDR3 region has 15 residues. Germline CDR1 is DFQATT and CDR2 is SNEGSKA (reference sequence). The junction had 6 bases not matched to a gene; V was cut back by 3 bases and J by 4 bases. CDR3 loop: CSARALAGPYNEQFF. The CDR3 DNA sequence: TGCAGTGCTAGGGCACTAGCGGGACCATACAATGAGCAGTTCTTC.

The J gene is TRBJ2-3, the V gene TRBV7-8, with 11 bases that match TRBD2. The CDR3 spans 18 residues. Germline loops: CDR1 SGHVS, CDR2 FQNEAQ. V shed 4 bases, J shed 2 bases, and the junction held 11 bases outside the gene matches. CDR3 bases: TGTGCCAGCAGCTCGGGACTAGCGGAGACCACCCTCACAGATACGCAGTATTTT. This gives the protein CASSSGLAETTLTDTQYF.